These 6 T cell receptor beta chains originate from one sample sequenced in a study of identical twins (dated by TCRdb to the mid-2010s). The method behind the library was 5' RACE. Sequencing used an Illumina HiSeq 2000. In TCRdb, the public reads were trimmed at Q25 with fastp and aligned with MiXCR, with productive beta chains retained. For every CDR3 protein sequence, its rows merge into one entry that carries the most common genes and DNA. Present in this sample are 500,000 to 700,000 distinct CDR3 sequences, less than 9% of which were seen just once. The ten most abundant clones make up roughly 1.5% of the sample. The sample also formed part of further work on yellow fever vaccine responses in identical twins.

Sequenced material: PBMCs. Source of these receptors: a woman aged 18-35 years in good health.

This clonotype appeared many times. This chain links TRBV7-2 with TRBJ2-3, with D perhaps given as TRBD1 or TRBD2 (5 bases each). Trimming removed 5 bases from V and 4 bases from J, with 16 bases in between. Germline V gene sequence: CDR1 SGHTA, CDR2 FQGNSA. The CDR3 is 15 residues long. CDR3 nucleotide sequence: TGTGCCAGCAGCAAAACGGGACCGACGGCAGATACGCAGTATTTT. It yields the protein CASSKTGPTADTQYF.

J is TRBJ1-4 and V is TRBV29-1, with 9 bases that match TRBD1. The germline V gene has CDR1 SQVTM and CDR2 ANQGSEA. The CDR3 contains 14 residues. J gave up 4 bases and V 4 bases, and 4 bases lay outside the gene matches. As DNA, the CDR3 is TGCAGCGTTGTACAGGGGGCCGATAATGAAAAACTGTTTTTT. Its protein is CSVVQGADNEKLFF.

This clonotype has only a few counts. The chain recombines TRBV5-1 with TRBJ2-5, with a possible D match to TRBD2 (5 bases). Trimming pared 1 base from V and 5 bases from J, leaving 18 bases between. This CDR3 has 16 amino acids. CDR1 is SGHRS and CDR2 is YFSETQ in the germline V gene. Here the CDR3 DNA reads TGCGCCAGCAGCTTGTTGGAGCGGCTAGGCAAGGAGACCCAGTACTTC. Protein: CASSLLERLGKETQYF.

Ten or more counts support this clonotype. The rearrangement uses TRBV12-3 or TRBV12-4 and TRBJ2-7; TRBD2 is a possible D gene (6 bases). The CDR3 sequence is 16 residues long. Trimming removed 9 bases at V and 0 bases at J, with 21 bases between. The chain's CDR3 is CASERTFGTPSYEQYF. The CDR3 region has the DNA TGTGCCAGTGAGAGAACTTTCGGGACTCCCTCCTACGAGCAGTACTTC.

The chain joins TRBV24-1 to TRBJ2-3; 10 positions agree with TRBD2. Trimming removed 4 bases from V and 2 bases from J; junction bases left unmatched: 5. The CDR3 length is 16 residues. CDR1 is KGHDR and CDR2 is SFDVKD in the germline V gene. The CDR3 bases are TGTGCCACCAGTGACACAGCGGGAGGGCCCACAGATACGCAGTATTTT. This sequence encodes CATSDTAGGPTDTQYF.

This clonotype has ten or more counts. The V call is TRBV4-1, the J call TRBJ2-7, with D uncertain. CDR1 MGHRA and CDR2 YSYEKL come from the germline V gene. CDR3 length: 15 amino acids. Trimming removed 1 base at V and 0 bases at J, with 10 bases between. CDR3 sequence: CASSQGGLPSYEQYF. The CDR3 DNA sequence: TGCGCCAGCAGCCAAGGTGGGCTGCCCTCCTACGAGCAGTACTTC.